This T cell receptor (beta chain) stems from a study of cytomegalovirus exposure and HLA in healthy donors. Study summary: An early release of data contained about 85 million unique TCRs, which came from HLA-typed donors. Findings of the study overall: An apparent linkage of common viral pathogens to several of the most significant clusters emerged in a later analysis. Three chains tied to CMV proved CMV antigen-specific in vitro. Despite most TCR sequences being rare, some public TCRs occurred in many donors.

Comment on this clone: The antigen remains unidentified.

The primer mix had 60 Vbeta and 13 Jbeta primers. Produced via immunoSEQ multiplex PCR; TCRdb's table is partial and in-frame only. The table lists fewer than 200,000 clones, 75% of them singletons, with approximately 2.4% in the top ten. The source material was PBMCs. The clonotype comes from a female donor in good health and CMV-seronegative.

The CDR3 nucleotides read TGTGCCAGCACCCAGGGCGCCAACTATGGCTACACCTTC. It codes for CASTQGANYGYTF. V usage is TRBV6-1 and J usage is TRBJ1-2, with TRBD1 as a possible D gene (5 bases). The CDR3 has 13 residues. Germline CDR1 MNHNS, CDR2 SASEGT. V lost 7 bases to trimming and J lost 2 bases, with 11 bases between them.